This TCR beta chain was observed in a study of memory CD4+ T cells and cytomegalovirus serostatus. At the level of the study: Healthy Belgian adult donors included nine or ten CMV-positive and some 24 CMV-negative people. Whole-study findings and limits: A US-trained random forest predicted CMV serostatus with median AUC 0.91. Each of approximately 73 CMV-associated TCRbeta sequences occurred in one to five individuals.

The assay was immunoSEQ multiplex PCR, and TCRdb's table has in-frame clones only and misses some. The data hold 45,000 to 65,000 clones, with about 83% observed a single time. Points on this clone: The target antigen is unknown.

Single viable CD3+CD4+CD8-CD45RO+ cells were sorted as the memory CD4+ T cells. V gave up 4 bases and J gave up 7 bases; unmatched junction bases: 4. CDR1 and CDR2 from the germline V gene are WNHNN and SYGVQD (reference sequence). This CDR3 contains 14 residues. The chain couples TRBV10-1 to TRBJ2-4; 10 bases map to TRBD2. Sequenced: memory CD4+ T cells from blood. This receptor was taken from an adult in good health and CMV-seropositive. CDR3 in DNA: TGCGCCAGCAGTGGGGCAGCGGGGGGGAACATTCAGTACTTC. Protein product: CASSGAAGGNIQYF.